Listed here are 26 T cell receptor beta chains from one sample, sequenced in a study of T cell responses to AZD1222 COVID-19 vaccine. Data came from immunoSEQ multiplex PCR; TCRdb stores just in-frame clones and leaves some out. This table has around 130,000 clones, roughly 90% appearing once. Specimen: peripheral blood, collected on day 0 of AZD1222 vaccination. These TCRs come from an adult in good health.

This chain uses TRBV5-4 with TRBJ1-6; 9 nucleotides agree with TRBD1. CDR3 length: 14 amino acids. Germline values: CDR1 SGHNT, CDR2 YYREEE (reference sequence). Trimming cost V 4 bases and J 14 bases; bases outside gene matches: 10. CDR3 coding DNA: TGTGCCAGCAGCCCTGGGGACAGGGTTGGGACCCTCCACTTT. Translation: CASSPGDRVGTLHF.

CDR3 sequence (DNA): TGTGCCATCAGAAAGGAGTCGACTTTCGGCAATGAGCAGTTCTTC. It is translated as CAIRKESTFGNEQFF. The J gene is TRBJ2-1, the V gene TRBV10-3, with D unresolved. The CDR3 covers 15 residues. Trimming pared 6 bases from V and 6 bases from J, leaving 18 bases between. Germline assignment: CDR1 ENHRY and CDR2 SYGVKD.

The chain is built from TRBV27 and TRBJ2-1, with TRBD2 matching over 10 bases. The germline gives CDR1 MNHEY, CDR2 SMNVEV (reference sequence). The CDR3 is made up of 15 amino acids. V dropped 2 bases and J dropped 6; count of bases not matched to a gene: 4. For the CDR3, the DNA is TGTGCCAGCAGTTTACGTGGACTAGCGGTCAATGAGCAGTTCTTC. Protein: CASSLRGLAVNEQFF.

This clone occurred once. The sample holds other DNA sequences that translate to the same CDR3. The chain uses TRBV5-6 and TRBJ1-2, with D hard to call. CDR1 is SGHDT and CDR2 is YYEEEE in the germline V gene. V dropped 0 bases and J dropped 4 bases, with 1 base sitting between them. This CDR3 contains 11 residues. CDR3 bases: TGTGCCAGCAGCTTGGGCTATGGCTACACCTTC. This codes for CASSLGYGYTF.

The rearrangement uses TRBV27 and TRBJ1-1; D possibly corresponds to TRBD1 (6 bases). The CDR3 covers 17 residues. The germline CDR1 and CDR2 sequences are MNHEY and SMNVEV (reference sequence). With 2 bases removed from V and 3 bases from J, the gap between germline ends came to 19 bases. The DNA of the CDR3 is TGTGCCAGCAGTTTAAAGGGGACCTTCCGGGGGCACACTGAAGCTTTCTTT. It is translated as CASSLKGTFRGHTEAFF.

The V gene is TRBV3-1 (or the pseudogene TRBV3-2), the J gene TRBJ2-5; 7 nucleotides line up with TRBD2. This CDR3 contains 15 residues. The germline V gene has CDR1 LGHDT and CDR2 YNNKEL (reference sequence). J lost 5 bases, V lost 3 bases, and 9 bases had no gene match. CDR3 residues: CASSHGWREMETQYF. CDR3 coding DNA: TGTGCCAGCAGCCATGGTTGGCGGGAGATGGAGACCCAGTACTTC.

J is TRBJ1-2 and V is TRBV6-5; D gene ambiguous. V was trimmed by 0 bases and J by 7 bases, leaving 12 bases between them. The germline V gene has CDR1 MNHEY and CDR2 SVGAGI. This CDR3 is 14 amino acids long. CDR3 residues: CASSYSYGVVGYTF. The CDR3 DNA follows: TGTGCCAGCAGTTACTCGTACGGCGTAGTTGGCTACACCTTC.

The DNA for the CDR3 is TGTGCCAGCAGCTGGGGCTACGAGCAGTACTTC. Its protein is CASSWGYEQYF. This chain uses TRBV7-9 with TRBJ2-7; D not resolved. Trimming cost V 4 bases and J 3 bases, with 4 bases left between them. From germline, CDR1 is SEHNR and CDR2 FQNEAQ (reference sequence). CDR3 size: 11 residues.

V gene TRBV9 combines with J gene TRBJ2-3; the D gene is possibly TRBD1 (6 bases). CDR3 length equals 15 residues. The V end lost 0 bases, the J end lost 0 bases, and 8 bases lay between the germline ends. CDR1 is SGDLS and CDR2 is YYNGEE in the germline V gene. The CDR3 is CASSVGGLSTDTQYF. The CDR3 coding sequence is TGTGCCAGCAGCGTAGGGGGGCTGAGCACAGATACGCAGTATTTT.

This clone appeared a few times. The chain links TRBV4-1 to TRBJ2-7, with TRBD1 matching 8 bases. CDR3 length: 15 residues. CDR1 MGHRA and CDR2 YSYEKL come from the germline V gene. V shed 0 bases, J shed 4 bases, and the junction held 5 bases outside the gene matches. In DNA, the CDR3 is TGCGCCAGCAGCCAAGATGTCAGGGGGCTTTACGAGCAGTACTTC. Amino acids: CASSQDVRGLYEQYF.

The chain joins TRBV25-1 to TRBJ1-1; D gene unclear. Looked up from germline, CDR1 is MGHDK and CDR2 is SYGVNS. The CDR3 extends over 14 amino acids. Trimming pared 4 bases from V and 4 bases from J, leaving 13 bases between. In DNA, the CDR3 is TGTGCCAGCAGTGCACCGACGTGGGGCACTGAAGCTTTCTTT. Encoded protein: CASSAPTWGTEAFF.

The chain uses TRBV7-9 and TRBJ2-2, with D perhaps being TRBD1 or TRBD2 (5 bases each). There are 14 residues in the CDR3. CDR1 and CDR2 (germline): SEHNR, FQNEAQ (reference sequence). V was cut by 4 bases and J by 4 bases, with 10 bases left in between. CDR3 in amino acids: CASSSSGGTGELFF. The CDR3 DNA reads TGTGCCAGCAGCTCTAGTGGGGGCACCGGGGAGCTGTTTTTT.

The genes are TRBV28 and TRBJ2-1; 8 bases align to TRBD2. Germline lookup yields CDR1 MDHEN and CDR2 SYDVKM. The CDR3 totals 16 residues. J was trimmed by 3 bases and V by 7 bases; bases with no gene match: 11. The CDR3 is CASTIGLSGDYNEQFF. The CDR3 nucleotides read TGTGCCAGCACCATAGGCCTTAGCGGGGACTACAATGAGCAGTTCTTC.

This sequence joins TRBV5-6 and TRBJ1-6; no clear D gene. The CDR3 is 13 residues long. Germline CDR1 reads SGHDT; CDR2 reads YYEEEE. V gave up 4 bases and J gave up 7 bases, with 9 bases separating them. CDR3 protein: CASSLAVNSPLHF. The CDR3 region has the DNA TGTGCCAGCAGCCTGGCAGTGAATTCACCCCTCCACTTT. Filled out from reference TRBV5-6 and TRBJ1-6, the complete variable domain reads DAGVTQSPTHLIKTRGQQVTLRCSPKSGHDTVSWYQQALGQGPQFIFQYYEEEERQRGNFPDRFSGHQFPNYSSELNVNALLLGDSALYLCASSLAVNSPLHFGNGTRLTVT.

The chain couples TRBV30 to TRBJ2-2, with 8 bases lining up with TRBD1. The CDR3 covers 15 residues. V was clipped by 2 bases and J by 6 bases; unmatched bases: 8. Germline V gene lookup returns CDR1 GTSNPN and CDR2 SVGIG (reference sequence). The CDR3 loop reads CAWSRTGRYAGELFF. CDR3 DNA: TGTGCCTGGAGTCGGACAGGGAGGTACGCCGGGGAGCTGTTTTTT.

The rearrangement links TRBV11-2 to TRBJ2-5; TRBD1 matches 7 bases. Germline CDR1 and CDR2: SGHAT and FQNNGV. CDR3 length: 16 amino acids. V lost 1 base and J lost 5; bases outside the gene matches: 10. In DNA form, the CDR3 reads TGTGCCAGCAGCTTAGTAGGTCCGGACAGGTACGAGACCCAGTACTTC. This gives the protein CASSLVGPDRYETQYF.

The chain recombines TRBV14 with TRBJ2-4; D remains unclear. The germline V gene encodes CDR1 SGHDN and CDR2 FVKESK. The CDR3 runs to 13 residues. With 0 bases removed from V and 7 bases from J, the gap between germline ends came to 7 bases. The CDR3 nucleotides are TGTGCCAGCAGCCAAGATAGGGTTAACATTCAGTACTTC. It codes for CASSQDRVNIQYF.

The V gene is TRBV29-1, the J gene TRBJ1-5, with 8 nucleotides matching TRBD1. J lost 7 bases, V lost 5 bases, and 7 bases had no gene match. CDR3 length equals 13 residues. The germline CDR1 and CDR2 sequences are SQVTM and ANQGSEA. CDR3 in amino acids: CSVSQGAEQPQHF. The CDR3 DNA reads TGCAGCGTTTCCCAGGGGGCGGAACAGCCCCAGCATTTT.

The chain is built from TRBV11-2 and TRBJ1-2; D not certain. The CDR3 length is 15 residues. V lost 1 base and J 4 bases, leaving 13 bases between the germline ends. The germline V gene encodes CDR1 SGHAT and CDR2 FQNNGV. This chain's CDR3 is CASSLGRFGGYGYTF. The CDR3 coding sequence is TGTGCCAGCAGCTTAGGACGGTTTGGCGGCTATGGCTACACCTTC.

The chain joins TRBV5-4 to TRBJ2-1; TRBD2 matches 7 bases. V lost 7 bases to trimming and J lost 4 bases; unmatched junction nucleotides: 11. The CDR3 is 15 residues long. Germline-derived CDR1 and CDR2 are SGHNT and YYREEE (reference sequence). CDR3 in amino acids: CASEVSAGEYNEQFF. The CDR3 region has the DNA TGTGCCAGCGAAGTGTCGGCGGGAGAATACAATGAGCAGTTCTTC.

CDR3 amino acids: CASIVTSGNTIYF. Written as DNA, the CDR3 is TGTGCCAGCATTGTCACTTCTGGAAACACCATATATTTT. V and J are TRBV6-5 and TRBJ1-3; D gene unclear. The CDR3 totals 13 residues. V lost 7 bases and J lost 1, with 8 bases in between. Germline lookup yields CDR1 MNHEY and CDR2 SVGAGI.

The chain couples TRBV6-6 to TRBJ2-2; no clear D. CDR1 and CDR2 from the germline V gene are MNHNY and SVGAGI (reference sequence). This CDR3 has 12 residues. V lost 7 bases, J lost 8 bases, and 11 bases lay in between. In nucleotides, the CDR3 is TGTGCCAGCACCACCCTTAGAGGGGAGCTGTTTTTT. This codes for CASTTLRGELFF.

This clone was observed once. This sequence joins TRBV7-9 and TRBJ2-2; D is unresolved. CDR3 length: 13 amino acids. Trimming stripped 1 base from V and 4 bases from J, with 4 bases between. Germline assignment: CDR1 SEHNR and CDR2 FQNEAQ (reference sequence). The CDR3 bases are TGTGCCAGCAGCTTAGTCGCCACCGGGGAGCTGTTTTTT. It is translated as CASSLVATGELFF.

The chain is built from TRBV2 and TRBJ2-1; 11 nucleotides align to TRBD2. Germline assignment: CDR1 SNHLY and CDR2 FYNNEI. The trim removed 4 bases at V and 7 bases at J, leaving 3 bases unmatched. CDR3 length: 14 amino acids. CDR3 sequence reads: CASSVASGRNEQFF. CDR3 coding DNA: TGTGCCAGCAGTGTGGCTAGCGGGAGGAATGAGCAGTTCTTC.

The chain uses TRBV21-1 and TRBJ2-7; the table's D call, TRBD1, has no DNA check behind it. TRBV21-1 is annotated as a pseudogene. The length of the CDR3 is 14 residues. CDR3 sequence (DNA): TGTGCCAGCAGCGGACGGACAGCCACCTACGAGCAGTACTTC. It encodes CASSGRTATYEQYF.

The gene calls are TRBV29-1 and TRBJ2-3; the match to TRBD2 covers 13 bases. Germline loops: CDR1 SQVTM, CDR2 ANQGSEA. The V gene end was trimmed by 8 bases and the J gene end by 4 bases; junction bases not matched to a gene: 9. CDR3 length equals 15 residues. In nucleotides, the CDR3 is TGCAGCACTAGCGGGGGGGCCGGGGCAGCAGATACGCAGTATTTT. It specifies CSTSGGAGAADTQYF.